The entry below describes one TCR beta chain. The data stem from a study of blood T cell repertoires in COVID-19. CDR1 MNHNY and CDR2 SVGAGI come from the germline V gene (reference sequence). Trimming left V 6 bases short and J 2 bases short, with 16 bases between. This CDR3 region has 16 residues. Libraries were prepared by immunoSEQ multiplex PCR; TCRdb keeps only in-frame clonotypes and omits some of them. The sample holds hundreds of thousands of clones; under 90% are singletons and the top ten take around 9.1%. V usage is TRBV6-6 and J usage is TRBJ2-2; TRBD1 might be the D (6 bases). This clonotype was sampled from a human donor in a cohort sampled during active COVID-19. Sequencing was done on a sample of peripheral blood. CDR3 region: CASRTTGRGNTGELFF. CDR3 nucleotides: TGTGCCAGCAGAACCACAGGGAGAGGAAACACCGGGGAGCTGTTTTTT.